The clone carrying this T cell receptor (beta chain) was seen a few times. This specimen comes from a study of early T cells in non-severe SARS-CoV-2 infection. TCRdb reanalysed the 5' RACE reads using MiXCR and keeps one entry per CDR3 protein. Here the sample spans approximately 99,000 distinct CDR3 sequences, around 10% being singletons. V lost 2 bases to trimming and J lost 2 bases, with 12 bases between them. The CDR3 contains 16 residues. This sequence originates from an adult who was a healthcare worker with PCR-confirmed SARS-CoV-2 infection or an uninfected control (not recorded which). Specimen: whole blood. The genes are TRBV12-3 or TRBV12-4 and TRBJ2-2; D ambiguous. The CDR3 reads CASSLRAGSNTGELFF. The CDR3 region has the DNA TGTGCCAGCAGTTTAAGGGCAGGTTCAAACACCGGGGAGCTGTTTTTT.